Given below is one TCR beta chain in context. Its antigen specificity is not known. No much larger clone is present one base from it, and per-base qualities are unavailable. The sample originates from a study of blood T cell repertoires in COVID-19 (TCRdb year 2020). As for the study more broadly: Samples covering the acute and convalescent phases of COVID-19 were provided by collaborators in the United States, Italy and Spain. A freely available public database, intended as a resource for researchers studying the immune response to SARS-CoV-2, is where the repertoires were released. Deeply sampled blood TCRbeta repertoires from subjects exposed to, actively infected with, or recovered from COVID-19 were included in the dataset. The material from the prospective study consisted of cDNA or gDNA derived from T cells, B-cell-depleted T cells, or PBMCs. HLA class I and class II types, where available, came from metadata supplied by the sample provider rather than from assay-based typing. The samples were drawn from the first 160 participants of the ongoing ImmuneRACE study and from 1,254 subjects provided by 6 global collaborators. The sample metadata nearly always contained a de-identified subject ID, COVID-19 status, age in years and sex.

The germline V gene specifies SGDLS as CDR1 and YYNGEE as CDR2. V is cut back by 0 bases and J by 4 bases, with 7 bases in the junction unmatched. The CDR3 sequence holds 16 residues, the cysteine and phenylalanine included. The retained sequence is limited to the CDR3, 48 bases, with the frame set at the first base. The immunoSEQ Assay, a bias-controlled multiplex PCR, was used to amplify TCRbeta CDR3 regions from genomic DNA. Per the authors' processing: Within the assay, amplification of reference gene primers was used to estimate how many nucleated cells each sample contained. To quantify the absolute abundance of each unique TCRbeta CDR3 rearrangement, sequence reads were collapsed and filtered. For each sample, productive Simpson clonality was calculated as the square root of Simpson's diversity index over productive rearrangements. The table was pulled from immuneACCESS by TCRdb, which kept in-frame rearrangements only. Such tables lose some clones; where checked, under half of the loss comes from unresolved V genes, and the rest has no known cause. The DNA gave D and trimming, while V, J and clone size come from that table. The table for this sample lists more than 200,000 clones; 82% of them were counted only once. The biggest ten clones account for 8.2% of the sample.

One collaborating source in Seattle enrolled patients while the patients were actively infected and followed the patients over time throughout the course of disease. Collaborating institutions collected whole blood in K2EDTA tubes following their own protocols. Collaborator samples were shipped for TCRbeta analysis as frozen whole blood, isolated PBMCs, or DNA extracted from either sample type. Overall study outcomes, separate from this receptor: The amount of clinical and demographic metadata varied by source and participant and was provided uncurated.

The receptor was isolated from a woman at least 80 years old with COVID-19, enrolled during active disease. Sequences were obtained from peripheral blood. Here the chain combines TRBV9 and TRBJ2-5, and 9 junctional nucleotides match TRBD2. The DNA sequence is TGTGCCAGCAGCGTAGTAGGTAGCGGGAGTATAGAGACCCAGTACTTC. It translates as CASSVVGSGSIETQYF. Extended through the reference TRBV9 and TRBJ2-5 proteins, this CDR3 yields the full variable domain: DSGVTQTPKHLITATGQRVTLRCSPRSGDLSVYWYQQSLDQGLQFLIQYYNGEERAKGNILERFSAQQFPDLHSELNLSSLELGDSALYFCASSVVGSGSIETQYFGPGTRLLVL.